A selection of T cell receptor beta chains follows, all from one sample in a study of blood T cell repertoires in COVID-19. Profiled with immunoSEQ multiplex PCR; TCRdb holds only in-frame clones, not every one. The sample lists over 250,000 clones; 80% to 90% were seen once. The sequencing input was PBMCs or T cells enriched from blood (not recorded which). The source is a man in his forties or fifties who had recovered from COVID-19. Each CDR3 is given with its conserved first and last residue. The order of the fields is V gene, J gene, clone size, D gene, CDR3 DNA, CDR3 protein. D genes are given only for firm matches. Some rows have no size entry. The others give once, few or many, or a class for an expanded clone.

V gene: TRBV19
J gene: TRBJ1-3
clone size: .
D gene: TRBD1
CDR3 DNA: TGTGCCAGTGCCTTGGACAGGTCCTCTGGAAACACCATATATTTT
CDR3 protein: CASALDRSSGNTIYF

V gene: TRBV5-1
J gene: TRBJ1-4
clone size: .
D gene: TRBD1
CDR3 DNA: TGCGCCAGCGGGGTGAGGGGGCAGGCTAATGAAAAACTGTTTTTT
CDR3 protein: CASGVRGQANEKLFF

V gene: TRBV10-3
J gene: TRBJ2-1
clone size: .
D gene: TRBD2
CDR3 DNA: TGTGCCATCAGTGAAGGGACTAGCGGAAACAATGAGCAGTTCTTC
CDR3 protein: CAISEGTSGNNEQFF

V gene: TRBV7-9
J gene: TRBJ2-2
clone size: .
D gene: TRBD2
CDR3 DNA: TGTGCCAGCAGCTTAGAGCGGGGGGGCTCCGGGGAGCTGTTTTTT
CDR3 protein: CASSLERGGSGELFF

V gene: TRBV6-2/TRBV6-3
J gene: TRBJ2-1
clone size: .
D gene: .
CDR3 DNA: TGTGCCAGCAGTGGCGCCAGGGGTTCAGATGAGCAGTTCTTC
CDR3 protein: CASSGARGSDEQFF

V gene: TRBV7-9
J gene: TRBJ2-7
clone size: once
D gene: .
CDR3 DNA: TGTGCCAGCAGCTTAGCGCTAGGAGCTGCCTACGAGCAGTACTTC
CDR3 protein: CASSLALGAAYEQYF

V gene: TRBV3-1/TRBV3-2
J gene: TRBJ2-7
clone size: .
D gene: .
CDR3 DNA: TGTGCCAGCAGCCCTGGCGGGGTCCCCTACGAGCAGTACTTC
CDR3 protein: CASSPGGVPYEQYF

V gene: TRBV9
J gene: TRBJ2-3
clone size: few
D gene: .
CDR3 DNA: TGTGCCAGCAGCGTAGGCGCCACAGATACGCAGTATTTT
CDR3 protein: CASSVGATDTQYF

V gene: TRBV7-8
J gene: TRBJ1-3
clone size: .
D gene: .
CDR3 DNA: TGTGCCAGCAGCAGACCAGGGCAGTTGGGAAACACCATATATTTT
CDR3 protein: CASSRPGQLGNTIYF

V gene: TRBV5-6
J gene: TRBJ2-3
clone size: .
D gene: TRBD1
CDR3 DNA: TGTGCCAGCAGCCCCCGAGGAAACAGGGGAGATACGCAGTATTTT
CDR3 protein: CASSPRGNRGDTQYF

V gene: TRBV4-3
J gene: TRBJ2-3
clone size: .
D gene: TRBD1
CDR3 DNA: TGCGCCAGCAGCCCCACCATTAAGACAGGGTCTTCTGTTCGGGCGCAGTATTTT
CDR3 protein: CASSPTIKTGSSVRAQYF

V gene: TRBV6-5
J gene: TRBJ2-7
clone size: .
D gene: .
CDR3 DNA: TGTGCCAGCAGTCTTCAGGGTTTGGGGACCTACGAGCAGTACTTC
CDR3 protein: CASSLQGLGTYEQYF

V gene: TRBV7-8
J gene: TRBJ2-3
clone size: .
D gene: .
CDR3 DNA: TGTGCCAGCAGCTTACTTGTTGATACGCAGTATTTT
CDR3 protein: CASSLLVDTQYF

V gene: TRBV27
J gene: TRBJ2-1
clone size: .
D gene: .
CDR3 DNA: TGTGCCAGCAGTCCACAGGTTTCGACCTACAATGAGCAGTTCTTC
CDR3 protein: CASSPQVSTYNEQFF

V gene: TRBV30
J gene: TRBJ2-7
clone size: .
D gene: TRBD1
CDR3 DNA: TGTGCCTGGACCCTAAGACAGGGTGGGACCTACGAGCAGTACTTC
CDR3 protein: CAWTLRQGGTYEQYF

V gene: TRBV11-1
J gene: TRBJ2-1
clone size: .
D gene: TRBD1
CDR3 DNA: TGTGCCAGCAGCTTAGGCGACAGGGGTTCCCGCAATGAGCAGTTCTTC
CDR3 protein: CASSLGDRGSRNEQFF

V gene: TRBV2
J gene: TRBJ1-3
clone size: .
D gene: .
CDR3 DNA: TGTGCCAGCACATTCTGGGCCACCGGAAACACCATATATTTT
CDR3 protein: CASTFWATGNTIYF

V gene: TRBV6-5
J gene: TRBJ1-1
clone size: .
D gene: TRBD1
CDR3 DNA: TGTGCCAGCAGACGACAGGGGAACACTGAAGCTTTCTTT
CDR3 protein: CASRRQGNTEAFF

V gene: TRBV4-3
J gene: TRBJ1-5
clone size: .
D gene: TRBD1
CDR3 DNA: TGCGCCAGCAGCCAAGACGCCAGGGGGAATCAGCCCCAGCATTTT
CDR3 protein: CASSQDARGNQPQHF

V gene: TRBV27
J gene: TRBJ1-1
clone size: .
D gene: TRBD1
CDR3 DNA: TGTGCCAGCAGTTTAACAGGGGGGAACACTGAAGCTTTCTTT
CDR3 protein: CASSLTGGNTEAFF

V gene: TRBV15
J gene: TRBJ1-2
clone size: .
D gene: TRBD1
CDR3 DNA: TGTGCCACCAGCAGAGCAGGGGGAAGGTATGGCTACACCTTC
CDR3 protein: CATSRAGGRYGYTF

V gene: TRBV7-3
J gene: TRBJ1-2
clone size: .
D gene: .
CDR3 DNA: TGTGCCAGCAGCTTAACGTTTGAGGATTCCGTCTATGGCTACACCTTC
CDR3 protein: CASSLTFEDSVYGYTF

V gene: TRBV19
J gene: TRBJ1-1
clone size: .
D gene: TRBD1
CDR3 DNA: TGTGCCAGTAGTACCATAGACAGGGGGCCGAAAGCTTTCTTT
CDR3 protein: CASSTIDRGPKAFF

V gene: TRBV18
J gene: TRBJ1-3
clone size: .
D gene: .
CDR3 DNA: TGTGCCAGCTCACCTACAGGGACATATGGAAACACCATATATTTT
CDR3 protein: CASSPTGTYGNTIYF

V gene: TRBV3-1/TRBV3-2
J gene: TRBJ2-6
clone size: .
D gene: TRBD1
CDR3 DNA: TGTGCCAGCAGCCCGGGGACAGGGGTCTTAAGCTCTGGGGCCAACGTCCTGACTTTC
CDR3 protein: CASSPGTGVLSSGANVLTF

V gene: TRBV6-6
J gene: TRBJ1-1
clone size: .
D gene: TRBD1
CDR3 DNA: TGTGCCAGCAGTCCCACCGGGACAGGGGCCGTTAACACTGAAGCTTTCTTT
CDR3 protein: CASSPTGTGAVNTEAFF

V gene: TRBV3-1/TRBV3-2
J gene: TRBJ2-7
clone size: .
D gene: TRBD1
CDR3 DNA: TGTGCCAGCAGCCAAGAGACAGGGGCCAAAACCTACGAGCAGTACTTC
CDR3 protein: CASSQETGAKTYEQYF